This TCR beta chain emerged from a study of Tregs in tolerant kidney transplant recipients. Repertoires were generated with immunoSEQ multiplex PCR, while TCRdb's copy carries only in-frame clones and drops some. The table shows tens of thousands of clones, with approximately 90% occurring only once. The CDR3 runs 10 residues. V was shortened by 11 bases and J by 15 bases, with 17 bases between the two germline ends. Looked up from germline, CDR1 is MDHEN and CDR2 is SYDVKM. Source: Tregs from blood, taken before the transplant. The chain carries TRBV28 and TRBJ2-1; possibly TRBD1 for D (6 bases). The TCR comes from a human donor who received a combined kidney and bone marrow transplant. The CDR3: CARKKGVRFF. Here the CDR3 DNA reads TGTGCCCGGAAAAAGGGGGTGAGGTTCTTC.